The next 14 T cell receptor beta chains were all read from a single sample in a study of CD8 T cells in Susac syndrome. RNA totalling about 0.5 to 1 ug underwent reverse transcription with random hexamers. Each CDR3 protein is one row after TCRdb ran MiXCR on the immunoSEQ multiplex PCR reads. The data contain over 150,000 distinct CDR3 sequences, approximately 94% of them seen just once; the ten biggest clones take up 0.09% to 0.095%. The specimen sequenced was CD4+ T cells from PBMCs. These receptors all stem from a human donor with multiple sclerosis.

The chain has TRBV20-1 and TRBJ2-1, with 7 bases fitting TRBD2. The CDR3 has 15 amino acids. Germline CDR1 is DFQATT and CDR2 is SNEGSKA (reference sequence). The V and J ends lost 5 bases and 3 bases, in that order; junction bases with no gene match: 10. The DNA for the CDR3 is TGCAGTGCTCGCAGGCGACTAGCCGGCTACAATGAGCAGTTCTTC. Amino acid sequence: CSARRRLAGYNEQFF.

The chain links TRBV30 to TRBJ1-3, with unresolved D. Germline CDR1 GTSNPN, CDR2 SVGIG (reference sequence). The CDR3 is 11 amino acids. Trimming pared 4 bases from V and 4 bases from J, leaving 5 bases between. The CDR3: CAWTSGNTIYF. The CDR3 bases are TGTGCCTGGACTTCCGGAAACACCATATATTTT.

This clonotype was recorded only once. V gene TRBV28 combines with J gene TRBJ1-6; D is possibly TRBD1 (5 bases). V was pared by 7 bases and J by 2 bases, with 12 bases between. The germline V gene has CDR1 MDHEN and CDR2 SYDVKM. The CDR3 has 15 residues. Written as DNA, the CDR3 is TGTGCCAGCACCACGGACATGCCCTATAATTCACCCCTCCACTTT. This sequence encodes CASTTDMPYNSPLHF.

This chain joins TRBV5-1 and TRBJ2-7, with D possibly TRBD2 on 6 matching bases. The CDR3 totals 15 residues. The germline CDR1 and CDR2 sequences are SGHRS and YFSETQ. V gave up 6 bases and J gave up 5 bases, with 21 bases separating them. CDR3 coding DNA: TGCGCCAGCACCCTATCCCCAGGGAGGTTGGACGAGCAGTACTTC. Amino acids: CASTLSPGRLDEQYF. Based on the CDR3 plus reference TRBV5-1 and TRBJ2-7, the full variable domain is KAGVTQTPRYLIKTRGQQVTLSCSPISGHRSVSWYQQTPGQGLQFLFEYFSETQRNKGNFPGRFSGRQFSNSRSEMNVSTLELGDSALYLCASTLSPGRLDEQYFGPGTRLTVT.

The chain joins TRBV7-8 to TRBJ1-2, with D uncertain. CDR3 size: 13 residues. V was pared by 2 bases and J by 8 bases, with 12 bases between. Germline loops: CDR1 SGHVS, CDR2 FQNEAQ. CDR3 residues: CASSLSGGEGYTF. CDR3 DNA: TGTGCCAGCAGCTTATCGGGAGGTGAGGGCTACACCTTC.

V gene TRBV6-2 or TRBV6-3 combines with J gene TRBJ2-7, with 9 positions matching TRBD1. The V segment lost 6 bases and the J segment 5 bases; nucleotides outside the gene matches: 8. In germline, CDR1 is MNHEY, CDR2 SVGEGT. CDR3 length: 14 residues. The CDR3 DNA sequence: TGTGCCAGCAGGAGAACCGGACAGGGGCACGAGCAGTACTTC. It translates to CASRRTGQGHEQYF.

The J gene is TRBJ2-1, the V gene TRBV5-1; 10 bases are shared with TRBD2. Unmatched junction bases numbered 7, after V lost 4 bases and J lost 6 bases. Germline V gene lookup returns CDR1 SGHRS and CDR2 YFSETQ. This CDR3 spans 15 amino acids. The CDR3 nucleotides are TGCGCCAGCAGCCCAGCTAGCGGGGGTCCCAATGAGCAGTTCTTC. It encodes CASSPASGGPNEQFF.

The chain's CDR3 is CASSQAGTGTYEQYF. CDR3 bases: TGTGCCAGCAGCCAAGCCGGGACAGGGACCTACGAGCAGTACTTC. This chain links TRBV3-1 with TRBJ2-7, with 9 nucleotides matching TRBD1. The CDR3 has 15 residues. V was pared by 1 base and J by 2 bases, with 3 bases of the junction left unmatched. Germline loops: CDR1 LGHDT, CDR2 YNNKEL (reference sequence).

The rearrangement joins TRBV7-2 to TRBJ2-5; 13 bases line up with TRBD2. V dropped 1 base and J dropped 5; count of bases not matched to a gene: 4. Germline V gives CDR1 SGHTA, CDR2 FQGNSA. The CDR3 length is 16 residues. The CDR3 region is CASSLVGGLAGETQYF. In DNA form, the CDR3 reads TGTGCCAGCAGCTTAGTCGGGGGACTAGCGGGGGAGACCCAGTACTTC.

This chain joins TRBV15 and TRBJ2-1; 7 bases line up with TRBD2. Germline assignment: CDR1 LNHNV and CDR2 YYDKDF (reference sequence). The ends lost 1 base at V and 2 bases at J; junction bases unmatched: 2. This CDR3 is built from 15 residues. The CDR3 nucleotides read TGTGCCACCAGCAGAGGCGGGGGTGCCTACAATGAGCAGTTCTTC. Protein product: CATSRGGGAYNEQFF.

CDR3 sequence (DNA): TGCAGTGCTCCGGGCCCAATGAACACTGAAGCTTTCTTT. This sequence encodes CSAPGPMNTEAFF. This rearrangement joins TRBV20-1 to TRBJ1-1; D is unclear. The CDR3 has 13 amino acids. The germline V and J ends were trimmed by 5 bases and 0 bases, with 10 bases remaining between them. The germline CDR1 and CDR2 sequences are DFQATT and SNEGSKA (reference sequence).

The V and J genes are TRBV28 and TRBJ2-7; 7 nucleotides line up with TRBD1. The CDR3 is 14 amino acids. V shed 4 bases, J shed 3 bases, and the junction held 6 bases outside the gene matches. Looked up from germline, CDR1 is MDHEN and CDR2 is SYDVKM. The CDR3, as DNA: TGTGCCAGCAGTTCGGGACAGACCCACTACGAGCAGTACTTC. It is translated as CASSSGQTHYEQYF.

V usage is TRBV4-3 and J usage is TRBJ2-1, with D perhaps being TRBD1 or TRBD2 (6 bases each). CDR1 is LGHNA and CDR2 is YSLEER in the germline V gene. The CDR3 totals 14 residues. V lost 5 bases, J lost 6 bases, and 14 bases lay in between. The CDR3 sequence: CASSLGGLSNEQFF. CDR3 DNA: TGCGCCAGCAGCTTAGGGGGGCTCTCCAATGAGCAGTTCTTC.

The genes are TRBV29-1 and TRBJ2-1; TRBD2 matches at 9 bases. The germline CDR1 and CDR2 sequences are SQVTM and ANQGSEA. The CDR3 is 11 amino acids. The CDR3 DNA reads as TGCGGCGGGAGGGCCCGTAATGAGCAGTTCTTC. It codes for CGGRARNEQFF.